Following are 6 T cell receptor beta chains from one sample sequenced in a study of blood T cell repertoires in COVID-19. Measured with immunoSEQ multiplex PCR; TCRdb has only the in-frame clones, and not every one. Of a few hundred thousand clones in the sample, roughly 85% are singletons; the top ten hold roughly 3.4%. The specimen sequenced was peripheral blood. The receptors originated from a woman aged 18-30 years with acute or convalescent COVID-19.

The chain joins TRBV6-5 to TRBJ1-2; no clear D gene. This CDR3 region has 15 residues. Trimming pared 4 bases from V and 6 bases from J, leaving 18 bases between. Per the germline V gene, CDR1 is MNHEY and CDR2 is SVGAGI. The CDR3 region is CASSSQVFYVDGYTF. CDR3 nucleotide sequence: TGTGCCAGCAGTTCTCAGGTGTTTTACGTGGATGGCTACACCTTC.

The chain carries TRBV28 and TRBJ2-3; 7 bases line up with TRBD2. V shed 7 bases, J shed 1 base, and the junction held 8 bases outside the gene matches. Germline V gene lookup returns CDR1 MDHEN and CDR2 SYDVKM. The CDR3 contains 15 residues. The CDR3 nucleotides are TGTGCCAGCATTCACCTGGGGAGGGGCACAGATACGCAGTATTTT. It specifies CASIHLGRGTDTQYF.

This chain joins TRBV5-1 and TRBJ1-5, with a weak D call TRBD1 (6 bases). V was trimmed by 3 bases and J by 8 bases, leaving 15 bases between them. CDR3 length: 14 residues. In germline, CDR1 is SGHRS, CDR2 YFSETQ. DNA for the CDR3: TGCGCCAGCAGCTCACGACAGGAAAAGGAGCCCCAGCATTTT. This codes for CASSSRQEKEPQHF.

As for this clone: Different DNA sequences within this sample yield the same CDR3. This chain links TRBV6-1 with TRBJ1-6; tentative D call: TRBD1 (5 bases). CDR3 length equals 15 residues. Between the trimmed V and J ends, which lost 2 bases and 7 bases, there was a span of 12 bases. Germline lookup yields CDR1 MNHNS and CDR2 SASEGT. CDR3 protein: CASSERGGENSPLHF. The CDR3 DNA is TGTGCCAGCAGTGAACGCGGGGGGGAGAATTCACCCCTCCACTTT.

The chain carries TRBV6-6 and TRBJ1-1; 8 nucleotides align to TRBD1. V shed 2 bases, J shed 1 base, and the junction held 6 bases outside the gene matches. Germline V lookup: CDR1 MNHNY, CDR2 SVGAGI (reference sequence). This CDR3 comprises 16 residues. CDR3 DNA sequence: TGTGCCAGCAGTTACCCGTGGACAGGGCCGAACACTGAAGCTTTCTTT. Translation gives CASSYPWTGPNTEAFF.

This chain joins TRBV10-3 and TRBJ1-1; TRBD1 matches at 10 bases. In germline, CDR1 is ENHRY, CDR2 SYGVKD. V shed 10 bases and J 3 bases; nucleotides not matched to a gene: 11. This CDR3 is built from 15 residues. In DNA form, the CDR3 reads TGTGCCAGCCGGGACAGGGGTACGAAGGACACTGAAGCTTTCTTT. Protein product: CASRDRGTKDTEAFF.